The TCR beta chain under discussion was sequenced for a study of metastatic and nonmetastatic thyroid tumors. Study summary: Repertoires of blood and of tissue (tumor or nodule) from malignant and benign thyroid patients were compared.

Overall study results and limits: Patients with malignant thyroid tumors reportedly had significantly higher TCR beta diversity than those with benign nodules, in blood and tumor.

The CDR3 loop spans 12 amino acids. CDR1 is GTSNPN, CDR2 SVGIG, per germline (reference sequence). The germline V and J ends were trimmed by 3 bases and 9 bases, with 12 bases remaining between them. In its sample, this clone was seen a few times. The antigen remains unidentified. Patients underwent thyroid surgery, and none had received any treatment before it. TCRdb re-called the PCR reads through MiXCR. Among around 61,000 clones listed, roughly 30% were seen once. The clonotype originates from a female donor with papillary thyroid cancer or a benign thyroid nodule (not recorded which). Some clones in this sample may be carry-over from other donors' samples. Source material: blood. This chain joins TRBV30 and TRBJ2-1; no clear D. The CDR3 sequence is CAWRTLWGEQFF. For the CDR3, the DNA is TGTGCCTGGAGAACTCTCTGGGGTGAGCAGTTCTTC.